Presented here are 2 T cell receptor beta chains from one specimen sequenced in a study of Graves' ophthalmopathy and Graves' hyperthyroidism. The authors amplified TCR beta CDR3 regions, and they did so from RNA transcripts for repertoire sequencing. Second-round multiplex PCR came after first-round RT-PCR with HTBI primers. TCRdb re-called the multiplex PCR reads with MiXCR, one entry per CDR3 protein. The sample holds fewer than 650,000 distinct CDR3 sequences, 20% to 25% seen once. Input material: peripheral blood. Receptors originate from a woman younger than 35 with stable Graves' hyperthyroidism. Some clones in this sample may be carry-over from other donors' samples.

This clonotype was counted a few times. V usage is TRBV20-1 and J usage is TRBJ2-5; D gene unclear. Trimming removed 4 bases at V and 1 base at J, with 10 bases between. This CDR3 contains 13 residues. The germline V gene has CDR1 DFQATT and CDR2 SNEGSKA (reference sequence). CDR3: CSAILGFQETQYF. The CDR3 nucleotides are TGCAGTGCTATTTTAGGGTTCCAAGAGACCCAGTACTTC.

The chain recombines TRBV6-1 with TRBJ1-5; D is unclear. Germline loops: CDR1 MNHNS, CDR2 SASEGT. The CDR3 runs to 15 residues. V was trimmed by 1 base and J by 4 bases, leaving 11 bases between them. In DNA, the CDR3 is TGTGCCAGCAGTGAAGGGAGCCTAGGTAATCAGCCCCAGCATTTT. As protein: CASSEGSLGNQPQHF.